This TCR beta chain stems from a study of cytomegalovirus exposure and HLA in healthy donors. PCR primers comprised 60 Vbeta and 13 Jbeta primers. Some clones are missing from TCRdb's copy, which holds only in-frame ones; the method was immunoSEQ multiplex PCR. Among 70,000 to 95,000 clones listed, around 76% were seen once. V was cut by 11 bases and J by 0 bases, with 13 bases left in between. The V gene's germline CDR1 is SNHLY and CDR2 FYNNEI. This CDR3 region has 13 residues. The specimen sequenced was PBMCs. The sequence was collected from a man between 40 and 49 years old in good health and CMV-seronegative. The chain couples TRBV2 to TRBJ1-2; D is undetermined. The CDR3 DNA is TGTGCCTCCTGGAGCTCAACTAACTATGGCTACACCTTC. Its translation: CASWSSTNYGYTF.